Below are 9 T cell receptor beta chains sequenced from a single sample in a study of OX40 agonist ivuxolimab in advanced cancers. TCRdb's table, derived via immunoSEQ multiplex PCR, lists solely in-frame clones and lacks some. Seen here are 55,000 to 90,000 clones, approximately 81% observed once, and the top ten hold 0.85% to 1.3%. Sequenced material: CD4+ or CD8+ T cells sorted from blood, taken in a trial of the OX40 agonist ivuxolimab. The receptors here all came from an adult with an advanced solid tumor such as melanoma, head and neck, liver or kidney cancer.

The genes are TRBV11-2 and TRBJ2-5; no clear D. The V end lost 5 bases, the J end lost 5 bases, and 18 bases lay between the germline ends. Germline V gives CDR1 SGHAT, CDR2 FQNNGV. CDR3 size: 15 residues. The chain's CDR3 is CASSPFAFRRETQYF. DNA for the CDR3: TGTGCCAGCAGCCCTTTTGCGTTCCGCCGGGAGACCCAGTACTTC.

The chain employs TRBV5-8 and TRBJ2-7; D possibly corresponds to TRBD1 (5 bases). V lost 2 bases to trimming and J lost 3 bases, with 12 bases between them. Germline CDR1 is SGHTS and CDR2 is YDEGEE. This CDR3 region has 14 residues. The CDR3, as DNA: TGTGCCAGCAGCTTACAAGGGGCTGGCTACGAGCAGTACTTC. Residues: CASSLQGAGYEQYF.

The chain has TRBV28 and TRBJ2-1; 11 bases are shared with TRBD2. V trimming: 8 bases; J trimming: 8 bases; junction bases outside the gene matches: 5. CDR3 length: 13 residues. CDR1 MDHEN and CDR2 SYDVKM come from the germline V gene. As DNA, the CDR3 is TGTGCCAGCGGTAGCGGGGGGGTATATGAGCAGTTCTTC. Protein sequence: CASGSGGVYEQFF. The full variable domain, in which reference TRBV28 and TRBJ2-1 provide the parts outside the CDR3, is DVKVTQSSRYLVKRTGEKVFLECVQDMDHENMFWYRQDPGLGLRLIYFSYDVKMKEKGDIPEGYSVSREKKERFSLILESASTNQTSMYLCASGSGGVYEQFFGPGTRLTVL.

CDR3 sequence reads: CAWSPLRTYGNTIYF. As DNA, the CDR3 is TGTGCCTGGAGTCCCCTGCGGACTTACGGAAACACCATATATTTT. This rearrangement joins TRBV30 to TRBJ1-3, with unresolved D. This CDR3 is built from 15 residues. Looked up from germline, CDR1 is GTSNPN and CDR2 is SVGIG (reference sequence). V was shortened by 2 bases and J by 4 bases, with 15 bases between the two germline ends.

V and J are TRBV19 and TRBJ1-1, with 7 positions matching TRBD1. The CDR3 is made up of 15 amino acids. V lost 10 bases and J lost 8; bases outside the gene matches: 19. In germline, CDR1 is LNHDA, CDR2 SQIVND (reference sequence). The CDR3 bases are TGTGCCACAAAGGGAAGGGGGCTCTCGAGTCAAGAAGCTTTCTTT. Protein product: CATKGRGLSSQEAFF.

This chain uses TRBV19 with TRBJ2-7; possibly TRBD1 for D (6 bases). The germline V gene encodes CDR1 LNHDA and CDR2 SQIVND (reference sequence). V was pared by 5 bases and J by 0 bases, with 14 bases between. The CDR3 is 15 residues long. In DNA, the CDR3 is TGTGCCAGTAGTGAGGTGAGGGACAACTCCTACGAGCAGTACTTC. Amino acid sequence: CASSEVRDNSYEQYF.

The chain links TRBV21-1 to TRBJ1-2. TRBV21-1 is shown as a pseudogene. This CDR3 has 16 residues. CDR3 sequence reads: CASSKPWTRARYGYTF. The CDR3 DNA reads TGTGCCAGCAGCAAACCCTGGACTCGGGCCCGCTATGGCTACACCTTC.

The chain uses TRBV5-4 and TRBJ1-2; D gene ambiguous. The CDR3 spans 14 residues. V was cut by 5 bases and J by 3 bases, with 14 bases left in between. Per germline, CDR1 SGHNT and CDR2 YYREEE (reference sequence). CDR3 region: CASSFSNGDYGYTF. The DNA for the CDR3 is TGTGCCAGCAGTTTTTCCAACGGGGACTATGGCTACACCTTC.

The rearrangement joins TRBV9 to TRBJ2-3; 7 bases align to TRBD1. The CDR3 runs 15 residues. With V trimmed by 0 bases and J by 1 base, 2 bases remained unmatched. The germline CDR1 and CDR2 sequences are SGDLS and YYNGEE. This chain's CDR3 is CASSVEGAGTDTQYF. The CDR3, as DNA: TGTGCCAGCAGCGTAGAGGGGGCGGGCACAGATACGCAGTATTTT.